These T cell receptor beta chains were read from a single sample in a study of blood T cell repertoires in COVID-19. TCRdb keeps only in-frame clones here, not all; method: immunoSEQ multiplex PCR. This sample yields approximately 74,000 clones, of which nearly 90% are seen a single time; more than 5.5% belongs to the top ten. The material sequenced was peripheral blood. The receptors come from a man between 65 and 85 years old with acute or convalescent COVID-19. Each CDR3 is given with its conserved first and last residue. The D gene is left open where the match is weak. Clone size, where shown, is once, few, many, or a class for clones that have expanded.

clone size	V gene	J gene	D gene	CDR3 DNA	CDR3 protein
.	TRBV6-1	TRBJ2-3	.	TGTGCCAGCTTGTCTGGGGGGGGCGGTACAGATACGCAGTATTTT	CASLSGGGGTDTQYF
.	TRBV19	TRBJ1-5	.	TGTGCCAGTACCTTCGGGGTCGGGGGGCCCCAGCATTTT	CASTFGVGGPQHF
.	TRBV3-1/TRBV3-2	TRBJ1-2	.	TGTGCCAGCAGCCCAGGGCGACTCAGCTATGGCTACACCTTC	CASSPGRLSYGYTF
.	TRBV11-2	TRBJ2-3	TRBD1	TGTGCCAGCAGCCGCCGGGGGGCGGGACAGGGGGCTTTCGATACGCAGTATTTT	CASSRRGAGQGAFDTQYF
once	TRBV5-1	TRBJ1-5	TRBD1	TGCGCCAGCAGCTTAGAAACAGGGGCGGATCAGCCCCAGCATTTT	CASSLETGADQPQHF
.	TRBV18	TRBJ2-7	.	TGTGCCAGCTCAATTACAGGGAGTAACTCCTACGAGCAGTACTTC	CASSITGSNSYEQYF
.	TRBV2	TRBJ2-3	TRBD2	TGTGCCAGCGGAGCGGGAGGGCCGTCCACAGATACGCAGTATTTT	CASGAGGPSTDTQYF
.	TRBV5-1	TRBJ1-6	.	TGCGCCAGCAGCCCTACAGGGAGCTCCTATAATTCACCCCTCCACTTT	CASSPTGSSYNSPLHF
.	TRBV7-9	TRBJ2-5	TRBD2	TGTGCCAGCAGCAGGACTAGCGGGGCCCCAGAGACCCAGTACTTC	CASSRTSGAPETQYF
.	TRBV4-3	TRBJ1-2	.	TGCGCCAGCAGCCAAGATCGTCTTTATGGCTACACCTTC	CASSQDRLYGYTF
.	TRBV12-3/TRBV12-4	TRBJ2-7	.	TGTGCCAGCAGCCGGGACTCCTGGGGCGAGCAGTACTTC	CASSRDSWGEQYF
.	TRBV9	TRBJ2-1	.	TGTGCCAGCAGCGTAGTAGGGGGCTCCTACAATGAGCAGTTCTTC	CASSVVGGSYNEQFF
once	TRBV10-1	TRBJ2-1	TRBD1	TGCGCCAGCAGCGCGAGGGACAGGGTGGGCCTCGATGAGCAGTTCTTC	CASSARDRVGLDEQFF
.	TRBV11-3	TRBJ1-6	.	TGTGCCAGCAGCTTGGACATGGGTTCACCCCTCCACTTT	CASSLDMGSPLHF
.	TRBV29-1	TRBJ2-7	TRBD1	TGCACCTGGGACAGGGGGACCTTATTTTCCTACGAGCAGTACTTC	CTWDRGTLFSYEQYF
.	TRBV5-6	TRBJ2-7	TRBD2	TGTGCCAGCAGCTGGGGGACTAGCGGGAGACTCTACGAGCAGTACTTC	CASSWGTSGRLYEQYF
few	TRBV5-1	TRBJ2-1	TRBD2	TGCGCCAGCAGCGGACTAGCGGGATCGAGCTCCTACAATGAGCAGTTCTTC	CASSGLAGSSSYNEQFF
.	TRBV2	TRBJ2-5	.	TGTGCCAGCAGTCCGAGGGAGACCCAGTACTTC	CASSPRETQYF
.	TRBV5-4	TRBJ2-6	.	TGTGCCAGCAGCTTGGTATCTACTGGGGCCAACGTCCTGACTTTC	CASSLVSTGANVLTF
.	TRBV27	TRBJ2-7	TRBD1	TGTGCCAGCAGAGGGACAGAGTGGAACGAGCAGTACTTC	CASRGTEWNEQYF
.	TRBV30	TRBJ2-7	TRBD2	TGTGCCTGCACAAAACCTGGACTAGCCCTCGAGCAGTACTTC	CACTKPGLALEQYF
.	TRBV19	TRBJ2-1	TRBD1	TGTGCCAGTAACCAACCAAAGGGGACAGGGACTCACAATGAGCAGTTCTTC	CASNQPKGTGTHNEQFF
few	TRBV9	TRBJ1-1	.	TGTGCCAGCAGACAAGTGAACACTGAAGCTTTCTTT	CASRQVNTEAFF
.	TRBV18	TRBJ2-3	TRBD2	TGTGCCAGCTCACCGCTAGTCCTTAGCGGGAGCCGGACAGATACGCAGTATTTT	CASSPLVLSGSRTDTQYF
.	TRBV7-9	TRBJ2-2	.	TGTGCCAGCAGCTTAGACAGGGCGAACACCGGGGAGCTGTTTTTT	CASSLDRANTGELFF
once	TRBV28	TRBJ2-5	TRBD2	TGTGCCAGCAGTTTATTCGGGGGGTGGCAAGAGACCCAGTACTTC	CASSLFGGWQETQYF
.	TRBV28	TRBJ1-6	.	TGTGCCAGCAGTCCGAGGGGGGGCTTTAATTCACCCCTCCACTTT	CASSPRGGFNSPLHF
.	TRBV6-5	TRBJ2-7	TRBD1	TGTGCCAGCAGCAAACCGGGACAGGGTGCCTACGAGCAGTACTTC	CASSKPGQGAYEQYF
.	TRBV24-1	TRBJ2-3	TRBD1	TGTGCCACCAGTGAAGGACAGGTCGGCACAGATACGCAGTATTTT	CATSEGQVGTDTQYF
.	TRBV3-1/TRBV3-2	TRBJ1-1	.	TGTGCCAGCAGCCAGGACAGAAAGAACACTGAAGCTTTCTTT	CASSQDRKNTEAFF
.	TRBV6-4	TRBJ1-6	.	TGTGCCAGCAGTGCCGACGCCGGGGTGTCACCCCTCCACTTT	CASSADAGVSPLHF
.	TRBV30	TRBJ1-2	.	TGTGCCTGGACCAGGGAATCCTATGGCTACACCTTC	CAWTRESYGYTF
.	TRBV21-1	TRBJ2-2	.	TGTGCCAGCAGCGAGGTTCGCGGGGCGAACACCGGGGAGCTGTTTTTT	CASSEVRGANTGELFF